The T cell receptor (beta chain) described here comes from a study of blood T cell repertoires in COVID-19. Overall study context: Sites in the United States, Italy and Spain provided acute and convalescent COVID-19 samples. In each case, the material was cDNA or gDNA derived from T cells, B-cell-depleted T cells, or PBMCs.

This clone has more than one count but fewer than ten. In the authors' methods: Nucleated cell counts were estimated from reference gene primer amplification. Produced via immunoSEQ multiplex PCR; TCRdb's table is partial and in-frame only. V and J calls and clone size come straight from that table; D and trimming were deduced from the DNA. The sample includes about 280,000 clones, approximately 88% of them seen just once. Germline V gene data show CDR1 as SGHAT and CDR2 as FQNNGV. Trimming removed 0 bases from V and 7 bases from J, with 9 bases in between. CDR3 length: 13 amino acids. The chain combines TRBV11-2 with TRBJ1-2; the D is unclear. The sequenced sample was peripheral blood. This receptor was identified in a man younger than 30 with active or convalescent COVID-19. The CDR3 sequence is CASSLDFTAGYTF. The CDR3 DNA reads TGTGCCAGCAGCTTAGATTTTACTGCTGGCTACACCTTC.